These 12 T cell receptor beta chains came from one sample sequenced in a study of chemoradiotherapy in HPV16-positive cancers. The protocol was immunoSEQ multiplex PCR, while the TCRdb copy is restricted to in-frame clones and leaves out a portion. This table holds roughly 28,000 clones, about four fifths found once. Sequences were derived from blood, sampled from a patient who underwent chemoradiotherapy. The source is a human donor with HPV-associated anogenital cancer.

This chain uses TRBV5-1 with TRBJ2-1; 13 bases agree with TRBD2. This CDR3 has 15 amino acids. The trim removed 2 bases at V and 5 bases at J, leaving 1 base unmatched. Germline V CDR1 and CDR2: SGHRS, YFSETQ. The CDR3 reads CASSLGLAGDNEQFF. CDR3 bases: TGCGCCAGCAGCTTAGGACTAGCGGGGGACAATGAGCAGTTCTTC.

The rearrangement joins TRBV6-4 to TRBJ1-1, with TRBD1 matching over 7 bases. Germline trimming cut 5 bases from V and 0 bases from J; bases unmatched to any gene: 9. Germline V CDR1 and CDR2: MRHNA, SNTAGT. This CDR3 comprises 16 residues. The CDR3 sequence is CASSKRDRVMNTEAFF. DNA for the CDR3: TGTGCCAGCAGTAAAAGGGACAGAGTGATGAACACTGAAGCTTTCTTT.

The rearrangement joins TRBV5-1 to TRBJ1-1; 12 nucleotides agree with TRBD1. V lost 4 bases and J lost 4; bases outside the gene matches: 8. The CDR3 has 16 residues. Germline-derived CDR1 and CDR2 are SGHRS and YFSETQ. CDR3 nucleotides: TGCGCCAGCAGCCCCCCGGGACAGGGGGCGCGCACTGAAGCTTTCTTT. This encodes CASSPPGQGARTEAFF. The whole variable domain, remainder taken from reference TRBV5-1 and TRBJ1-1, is KAGVTQTPRYLIKTRGQQVTLSCSPISGHRSVSWYQQTPGQGLQFLFEYFSETQRNKGNFPGRFSGRQFSNSRSEMNVSTLELGDSALYLCASSPPGQGARTEAFFGQGTRLTVV.

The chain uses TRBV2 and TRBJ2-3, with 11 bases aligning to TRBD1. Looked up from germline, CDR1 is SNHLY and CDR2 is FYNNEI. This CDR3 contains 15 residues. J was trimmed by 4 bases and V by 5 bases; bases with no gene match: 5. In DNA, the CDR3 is TGTGCCAGCAGTAGGACAGGGGGCAGCGCAGATACGCAGTATTTT. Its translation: CASSRTGGSADTQYF.

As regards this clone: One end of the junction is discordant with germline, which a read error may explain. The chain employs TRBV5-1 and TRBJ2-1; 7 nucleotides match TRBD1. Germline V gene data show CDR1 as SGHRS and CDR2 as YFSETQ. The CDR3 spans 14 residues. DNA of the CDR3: TGCGCCAGCAGCCCTACTATGACAGGGAATGCGCAGTTCTTC. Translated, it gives CASSPTMTGNAQFF.

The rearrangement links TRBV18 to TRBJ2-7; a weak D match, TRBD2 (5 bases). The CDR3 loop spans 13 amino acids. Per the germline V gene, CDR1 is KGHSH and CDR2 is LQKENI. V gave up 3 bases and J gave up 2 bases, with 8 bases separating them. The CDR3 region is CASSPAGAYEQYV. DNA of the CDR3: TGTGCCAGCTCACCGGCCGGGGCCTACGAGCAGTACGTC.

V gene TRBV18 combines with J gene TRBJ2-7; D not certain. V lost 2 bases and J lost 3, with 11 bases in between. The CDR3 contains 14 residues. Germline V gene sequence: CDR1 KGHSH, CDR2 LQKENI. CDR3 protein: CASSPETANYEQYF. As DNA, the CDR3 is TGTGCCAGCTCACCAGAGACTGCGAACTACGAGCAGTACTTC.

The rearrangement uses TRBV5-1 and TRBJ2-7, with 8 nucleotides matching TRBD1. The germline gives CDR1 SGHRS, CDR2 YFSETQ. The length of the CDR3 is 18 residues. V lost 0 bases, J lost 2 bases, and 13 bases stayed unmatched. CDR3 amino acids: CASSLVGQGAYVPYEQYF. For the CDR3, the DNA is TGCGCCAGCAGCTTGGTCGGACAGGGTGCTTATGTCCCCTACGAGCAGTACTTC.

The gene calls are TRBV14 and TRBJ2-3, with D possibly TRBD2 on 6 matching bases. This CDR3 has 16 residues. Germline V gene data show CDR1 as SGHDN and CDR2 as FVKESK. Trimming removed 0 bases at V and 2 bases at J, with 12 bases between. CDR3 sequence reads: CASSQDLSGHTDTQYF. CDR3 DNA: TGTGCCAGCAGCCAAGATCTTAGCGGCCACACAGATACGCAGTATTTT.

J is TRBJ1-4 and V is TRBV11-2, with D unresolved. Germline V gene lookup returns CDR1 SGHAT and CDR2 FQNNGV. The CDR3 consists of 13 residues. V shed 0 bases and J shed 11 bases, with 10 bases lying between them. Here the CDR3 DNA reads TGTGCCAGCAGCTTAGAAAATTTCGGGAAACTGTTTTTT. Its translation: CASSLENFGKLFF. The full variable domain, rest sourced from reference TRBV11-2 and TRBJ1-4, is EAGVAQSPRYKIIEKRQSVAFWCNPISGHATLYWYQQILGQGPKLLIQFQNNGVVDDSQLPKDRFSAERLKGVDSTLKIQPAKLEDSAVYLCASSLENFGKLFFGSGTQLSVL.

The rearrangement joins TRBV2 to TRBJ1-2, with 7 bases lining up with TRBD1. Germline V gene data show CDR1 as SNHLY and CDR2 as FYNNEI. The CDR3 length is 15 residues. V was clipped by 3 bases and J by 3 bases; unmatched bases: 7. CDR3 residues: CASSDSTGTDYGYTF. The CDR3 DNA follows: TGTGCCAGCAGTGACTCGACAGGGACGGACTATGGCTACACCTTC.

The CDR3 sequence: CASTSAVHQPQHF. The CDR3 region has the DNA TGTGCCAGCACCAGTGCGGTCCATCAGCCCCAGCATTTT. This rearrangement joins TRBV6-6 to TRBJ1-5; D unclear. V dropped 7 bases and J dropped 5 bases, with 12 bases sitting between them. The germline V gene has CDR1 MNHNY and CDR2 SVGAGI (reference sequence). The CDR3 length is 13 residues.